This note documents a single T cell receptor beta chain sequence. The antigen is not known. Primers included in the PCR were 60 Vbeta and 13 Jbeta primers. Method: immunoSEQ multiplex PCR; TCRdb's copy keeps in-frame clones and lacks some. The sample contains about 110,000 clones, less than 80% of which appear only once. V trimming: 4 bases; J trimming: 4 bases; junction bases outside the gene matches: 4. In germline, CDR1 is SGHNT, CDR2 YYREEE (reference sequence). This CDR3 region has 15 residues. These data come from a study of cytomegalovirus exposure and HLA in healthy donors. Study-wide results and limits: Listed as cytomegalovirus-associated were about 160 TCR beta chains.

The sequencing input was PBMCs. The receptor comes from a man aged 55 to 70 in good health and CMV-seronegative. This chain connects TRBV5-4 to TRBJ1-6; 8 bases agree with TRBD1. The CDR3 here is CASSQGQGYNSPLHF. In DNA form, the CDR3 reads TGTGCCAGCAGCCAAGGACAGGGATATAATTCACCCCTCCACTTT.